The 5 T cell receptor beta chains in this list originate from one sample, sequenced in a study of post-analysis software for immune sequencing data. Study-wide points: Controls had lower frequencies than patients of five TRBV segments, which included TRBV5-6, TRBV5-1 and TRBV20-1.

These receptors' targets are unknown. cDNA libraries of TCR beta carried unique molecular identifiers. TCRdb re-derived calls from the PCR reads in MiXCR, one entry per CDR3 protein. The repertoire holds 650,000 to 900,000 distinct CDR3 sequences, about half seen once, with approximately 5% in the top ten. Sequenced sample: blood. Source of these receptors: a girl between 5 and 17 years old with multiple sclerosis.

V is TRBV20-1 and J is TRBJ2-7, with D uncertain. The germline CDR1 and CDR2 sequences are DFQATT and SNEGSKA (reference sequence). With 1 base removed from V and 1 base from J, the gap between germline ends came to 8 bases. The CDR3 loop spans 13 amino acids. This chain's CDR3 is CSARATESYEQYF. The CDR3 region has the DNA TGCAGTGCTAGAGCCACGGAATCCTACGAGCAGTACTTC.

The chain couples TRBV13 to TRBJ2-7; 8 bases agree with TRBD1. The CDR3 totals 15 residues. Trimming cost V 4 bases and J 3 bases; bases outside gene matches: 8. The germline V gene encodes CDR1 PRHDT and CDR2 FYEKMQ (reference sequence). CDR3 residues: CASSSGGTGNYEQYF. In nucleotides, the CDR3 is TGTGCCAGCAGCTCGGGTGGGACAGGCAACTACGAGCAGTACTTC.

CDR3 amino acids: CASSEYGGSAPHGYTF. DNA of the CDR3: TGTGCCAGCAGTGAATATGGAGGGTCGGCACCACATGGCTACACCTTC. The J gene is TRBJ1-2, the V gene TRBV25-1; D gene ambiguous. The length of the CDR3 is 16 residues. Germline V CDR1 and CDR2: MGHDK, SYGVNS. V lost 0 bases, J lost 6 bases, and 17 bases lay in between.

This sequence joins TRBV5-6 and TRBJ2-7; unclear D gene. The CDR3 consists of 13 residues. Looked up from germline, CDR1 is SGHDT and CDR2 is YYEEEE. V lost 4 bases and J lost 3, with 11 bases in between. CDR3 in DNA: TGTGCCAGCAGCAACGAGAGGTTCTACGAGCAGTACTTC. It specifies CASSNERFYEQYF.

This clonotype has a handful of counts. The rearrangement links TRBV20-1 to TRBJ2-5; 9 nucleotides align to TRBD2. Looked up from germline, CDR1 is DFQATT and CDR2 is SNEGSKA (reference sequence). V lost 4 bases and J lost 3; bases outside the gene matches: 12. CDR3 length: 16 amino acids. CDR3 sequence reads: CSAIGLAGLLKETQYF. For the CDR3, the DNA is TGCAGTGCTATCGGCCTAGCGGGGTTGTTAAAAGAGACCCAGTACTTC.